This record concerns one TCR beta chain sequence. The source of the sample is a study of response to subunit inactivated influenza vaccine. TCRdb reprocessed the RT-PCR reads with MiXCR, giving one entry per CDR3 protein. The sample shows roughly 190,000 distinct CDR3 sequences, more than 10% of them seen only once. Per germline, CDR1 SGHVS and CDR2 FNYEAQ. The CDR3 covers 14 residues. After removal of 5 bases from V and 7 bases from J, the junction contained 7 bases not matched to a gene. Another study also made use of these data, one on T cells expressing NK-cell markers. This second study says: Making the TCR beta cDNA relied on 5'RACE template switching with UMIs. Several experiments employed an anti-gamma-delta TCR antibody to confine sorting to alpha-beta TCR T cells. The study found these clonotypes also leading the CD3+CD56-NKG2C+ fraction in a few donors.

The gene calls are TRBV7-6 and TRBJ2-1; TRBD2 matches 8 bases. Material: CD8+ T cells sorted from PBMCs, obtained roughly 12 days after vaccination. The TCR was taken from a man aged 45 to 65 who received an inactivated influenza vaccine. The CDR3 bases are TGTGCCAGCAGCCGGGGGGGGTGGTTGAATGAGCAGTTCTTC. This gives the protein CASSRGGWLNEQFF. Based on the CDR3 plus reference TRBV7-6 and TRBJ2-1, the full variable domain is GAGVSQSPRYKVTKRGQDVALRCDPISGHVSLYWYRQALGQGPEFLTYFNYEAQQDKSGLPNDRFSAERPEGSISTLTIQRTEQRDSAMYRCASSRGGWLNEQFFGPGTRLTVL.